This TCR beta chain emerged from a study of control samples from healthy donors and cancer patients (dated by TCRdb to 2020 to 2022). In regard to this clone: Its antigen is currently not known. Base qualities are not provided; no much larger clone lies one nucleotide away.

According to the germline V gene (reference sequence), CDR1 reads WNHNN and CDR2 reads SYGVQD. The CDR3 sequence holds 15 residues, the cysteine and phenylalanine included. Just the 45-base CDR3 DNA is kept, in frame starting at base 1. Between the V and J ends, shortened by 4 bases and 4 bases respectively, the junction contains 16 bases. The library was obtained by the immunoSEQ multiplex PCR assay. Entries here come from immuneACCESS through TCRdb and include only in-frame sequences with V and J called. Some clones fail to appear in such tables; in the studies checked, an unresolved V gene covers under half of the shortfall, and the cause of the remainder is unknown. The sample table shows 120,000 or so clones, and 80% to 90% are seen once. The ten largest clones add up to 9.5% to 13% of the sample.

Specimen: blood. This chain joins TRBV10-1 to TRBJ1-1, with the D gene not confidently named. This clonotype was obtained from a man aged 25-45 years in good health. This receptor carries the CDR3 CASSGPGGSTTEAFF. The DNA sequence reads TGCGCCAGCAGTGGCCCGGGCGGAAGTACCACTGAAGCTTTCTTT.